The sequence of this T cell receptor beta chain was determined in a study of T-cell memory formation after mild COVID-19. General study points: The authors did not confirm SARS-CoV-2 specificity of second-wave clones peaking day 37.

This clonotype was observed a few times. Its antigen is currently unknown. The CDR3 spans 15 residues. From germline, CDR1 is SGHKS and CDR2 YYEKEE (reference sequence). Trimming at V came to 4 bases and at J to 8 bases, leaving 9 bases not matched to a gene. The authors produced TCR alpha and TCR beta cDNA libraries with sample barcodes and UMIs by 5'RACE using constant-segment primers. TCRdb used MiXCR to reprocess the 5' RACE reads, holding one entry per CDR3 protein. The data contain about 210,000 distinct CDR3 sequences, around 30% of them singletons. Sample: PBMCs or a T cell subset sorted from them (not recorded which). The rearrangement joins TRBV5-5 to TRBJ2-3; 11 bases line up with TRBD1. This receptor was identified in an adult woman who had mild COVID-19 (a few samples of this study predate the infection). Cell type and time point are not known. This CDR3 reads CASSPGTGGLSTQYF. CDR3 sequence (DNA): TGTGCCAGCAGCCCCGGGACAGGGGGATTGAGTACGCAGTATTTT.